The source of this T cell receptor (beta chain) is a study of cytomegalovirus exposure and HLA in healthy donors. For the study at large: Earlier results showed roughly 120 million unique TCR beta sequences derived from approximately 170 million T cells. Whole-study results and caveats: Most likely, a cluster of highly shared sequence variants arose as a sequencing artifact.

Note on this clone: The antigen remains undetermined.

The PCR employed 60 Vbeta primers together with 13 Jbeta primers. This table comes from immunoSEQ multiplex PCR, and its TCRdb copy is limited to in-frame clones, with some not included. The data contain some 150,000 clones, roughly 78% of them seen just once; the ten biggest clones take up roughly 2%. The V gene lost 1 base and the J gene lost 8 bases, with 18 bases spanning the gap. Germline CDR1 reads SGHKS; CDR2 reads YYEKEE (reference sequence). The CDR3 is 16 amino acids. V gene TRBV5-5 combines with J gene TRBJ1-4; possible D gene TRBD1, 6 bases. Sequenced: PBMCs. The sequence was obtained from a man aged 40-49 years in good health and CMV-seronegative. In DNA, the CDR3 is TGTGCCAGCAGCTTGACAGGGAGTGGGGTAGTGGAAAAACTGTTTTTT. Amino acid sequence: CASSLTGSGVVEKLFF. Full variable domain (rest looked up from reference TRBV5-5 and TRBJ1-4): DAGVTQSPTHLIKTRGQQVTLRCSPISGHKSVSWYQQVLGQGPQFIFQYYEKEERGRGNFPDRFSARQFPNYSSELNVNALLLGDSALYLCASSLTGSGVVEKLFFGSGTQLSVL.